This TCR beta chain comes out of a study of shared clonotypes between healthy human individuals. Genomic DNA belonging to each subset was distributed in equal measure over several immunoSEQ plates. Libraries were prepared by immunoSEQ multiplex PCR; TCRdb keeps only in-frame clonotypes and omits some of them. The repertoire consists of about 2.4 million clones, with more than 85% occurring once and the leading ten covering 0.36%. Germline V gene sequence: CDR1 SEHNR, CDR2 FQNEAQ (reference sequence). This CDR3 comprises 17 residues. The V and J ends lost 5 bases and 2 bases, in that order; junction bases with no gene match: 12.

This chain joins TRBV7-9 and TRBJ1-1, with 9 bases lining up with TRBD1. Sequenced input: naive CD4+ T cells from PBMCs. Subset described: CD45RA+ positively selected. This TCR derives from a man in his late teens or twenties in good health. Some clones in this sample may be carry-over from other donors' samples. CDR3 nucleotides: TGTGCCAGCAGCACCCCCGGAGGGACAGGGTACAACACTGAAGCTTTCTTT. Translated: CASSTPGGTGYNTEAFF. Filled out from reference TRBV7-9 and TRBJ1-1, the complete variable domain reads DTGVSQNPRHKITKRGQNVTFRCDPISEHNRLYWYRQTLGQGPEFLTYFQNEAQLEKSRLLSDRFSAERPKGSFSTLEIQRTEQGDSAMYLCASSTPGGTGYNTEAFFGQGTRLTVV.